This TCR beta chain appears in the sequencing data of a study of Ad26.COV2.S vaccination and SARS-CoV-2 variants (dated by TCRdb to the early 2020s). Background for the entire study: Donors in the vaccine arm were drawn from COV1001, a multicentre, randomized, double-blind, placebo-controlled phase I-IIa trial testing Ad26.COV2.S in healthy adults. Trial participants were randomized into five groups of five, in which low-dose or high-dose Ad26.COV2.S was given once or twice, or placebo was given on both occasions. A total of around 32 samples were included in the TCR-sequenced set, comprising some 20 Ad26.COV2.S vaccine recipients, 5 placebo recipients and 8 SARS-CoV-2 convalescent individuals. Ad26.COV2.S was administered intramuscularly at a dose of 5x10^10 or 1x10^11 viral particles, either as one shot or as two shots given 56 days apart. TCRbeta repertoire sequencing served as the tool for gauging how specific and how broad the SARS-CoV-2-reactive T cell receptors were following Ad26.COV2.S vaccination. Investigators remained blinded to trial group allocation during experiments and outcome assessment. The investigation overall reported the following: The study lacked the statistical power to compare responses across vaccine doses or regimens. Comparable non-spike TCR breadth was observed between vaccine and placebo recipients, consistent with only spike being contained in the vaccine. Higher spike-specific TCR breadth was observed in Ad26.COV2.S recipients than in placebo recipients (P = 0.0014). After vaccination, substantial breadth of spike-specific CD8+ and CD4+ T cell responses was reported. According to the authors, total T cell responses may have been underestimated by the TCR breadth and depth analyses.

On this clone itself: There is no known antigen for this receptor. No per-base quality is available; no much larger clone lies one base away.

From the cysteine through the phenylalanine, the CDR3 covers 16 amino acids. The kept DNA is CDR3 alone, 48 bases in frame from the first base. Read against the paper, the sample's treatment or condition label means: roughly 18 received Ad26.COV2.S at low or high dose, single or two shots; a few received placebo; per-sample allocation not given. Repertoires of vaccine and placebo recipients were sequenced from samples collected on day 63 after the first injection. Cohort 1b enrolled some 25 adults aged 18-55 years at a single site in Boston, USA, between 29 July and 7 August 2020. Ad26.COV2.S was a replication-incompetent adenovirus type 26 vector that expressed a prefusion-stabilized SARS-CoV-2 spike protein derived from the original Wuhan strain. TCRbeta CDR3 regions were sequenced with the immunoSEQ Assay. After extraction, genomic DNA underwent amplification by bias-controlled multiplex PCR, followed by high-throughput sequencing. Under the source paper's analysis protocol: To quantify the absolute abundance of every unique TCRbeta CDR3 region, sequences were collapsed and filtered. T cell fraction was estimated by normalizing TCRbeta template counts to usable DNA, with usable DNA measured through amplification of reference genes found in all nucleated cells. Repertoire TCRs were annotated as SARS-CoV-2-specific by exact matching of V gene, CDR3 amino acid sequence and J gene to a known reactive TCR set. The reference SARS-CoV-2 TCR set came from MIRA and was filtered for enrichment in COVID-19-positive ImmuneCODE repertoires, removing public or cross-reactive TCRs. Using the MIRA antigens, annotated TCRs were further analysed by specific ORF or by position within an ORF. Breadth was defined as the number of annotated unique rearrangements divided by the total number of unique productive rearrangements, and depth was defined as the summed frequency of the annotated unique rearrangements. Two-sided Wilcoxon rank-sum tests were applied when comparing TCR breadth between groups. Drawn from immuneACCESS, this table holds only the in-frame rearrangements with V and J called that TCRdb kept. Clones are partly lost; checked studies trace under half to an unresolved V gene and leave the rest unexplained. That table supplies the V and J calls and clone size; D and trimming were determined from the DNA. Recorded for this sample are approximately 410,000 clones; 92% of them occurred a single time. Approximately 1.7% of the sample belongs to the ten largest clones.

The source was peripheral blood, collected in a trial of Ad26.COV2.S vaccine versus placebo. The sequence came from a person aged 18-65 years who received the Ad26.COV2.S COVID-19 vaccine or a placebo. This chain joins TRBV21-1 to TRBJ2-7. TRBV21-1 is reported as a pseudogene. The CDR3 in this case is CASSKDIGAPLYEQYF. The nucleotide sequence reads TGTGCCAGCAGCAAAGATATCGGGGCCCCACTATACGAGCAGTACTTC.